A selection of T cell receptor beta chains follows, all from one sample in a study of blood T cell repertoires in COVID-19. Profiled with immunoSEQ multiplex PCR; TCRdb holds only in-frame clones, not every one. The table has just under 90,000 clones, around 72% seen once. The sequenced material came from peripheral blood. The receptors were gathered from a woman of 80 years or more with acute or convalescent COVID-19. The CDR3 runs from the conserved cysteine through the conserved F or W. Each record gives: V gene, J gene, D gene, CDR3 protein. D genes are given only for firm matches.

V: TRBV5-5; J: TRBJ2-2; D: TRBD2; CDR3: CASSLYGGGAANTGELFF
V: TRBV2; J: TRBJ1-2; D: -; CDR3: CASAGEGVTLGGYTF
V: TRBV24-1; J: TRBJ1-3; D: TRBD1; CDR3: CATSLGQGNTIYF
V: TRBV6-6; J: TRBJ1-2; D: TRBD1; CDR3: CASSSQTGRENYGYTF
V: TRBV5-1; J: TRBJ1-3; D: -; CDR3: CASSLDGVGNTIYF
V: TRBV11-3; J: TRBJ2-3; D: TRBD1; CDR3: CASSRTGDTQYF
V: TRBV5-8; J: TRBJ1-1; D: -; CDR3: CASSATLGVSDTEAFF
V: TRBV2; J: TRBJ1-6; D: -; CDR3: CASSSGGKGNSPLHF
V: TRBV6-1; J: TRBJ1-2; D: -; CDR3: CASSSPDRTPYGYTF
V: TRBV5-1; J: TRBJ1-2; D: -; CDR3: CASSDPGEGPGDGYTF
V: TRBV9; J: TRBJ2-7; D: -; CDR3: CASSGRDNSYEQYF
V: TRBV5-1; J: TRBJ1-2; D: TRBD1; CDR3: CASSHAARQGASGYTF
V: TRBV24-1; J: TRBJ1-2; D: -; CDR3: CATSERGGINYGYTF
V: TRBV6-6; J: TRBJ1-5; D: -; CDR3: CASSPDTYQPQHF
V: TRBV2; J: TRBJ1-5; D: -; CDR3: CASSEGGGAVQPQHF
V: TRBV6-2/TRBV6-3; J: TRBJ1-1; D: -; CDR3: CASSTTRNTEAFF
V: TRBV5-1; J: TRBJ2-1; D: TRBD2; CDR3: CASSPSGTTYNEQFF
V: TRBV10-3; J: TRBJ1-5; D: -; CDR3: CAIRHSSNQPQHF
V: TRBV9; J: TRBJ1-1; D: TRBD1; CDR3: CASSVDAGGLLNTEAFF
V: TRBV29-1; J: TRBJ1-1; D: TRBD1; CDR3: CSVLGAGGGSNTEAFF
V: TRBV4-2; J: TRBJ1-6; D: -; CDR3: CASSQVRAGSTNSPLHF
V: TRBV2; J: TRBJ1-4; D: TRBD1; CDR3: CASMGQGQAANEKLFF
V: TRBV6-5; J: TRBJ2-5; D: TRBD1; CDR3: CASSLDRGGPETQYF
V: TRBV19; J: TRBJ1-1; D: TRBD1; CDR3: CASSIRGLTEAFF
V: TRBV4-3; J: TRBJ2-2; D: -; CDR3: CASSQVQGGGDGELFF
V: TRBV19; J: TRBJ1-3; D: TRBD1; CDR3: CASSTGTADRRNTIYF
V: TRBV24-1; J: TRBJ1-1; D: -; CDR3: CASGRDLDMNTEAFF
V: TRBV5-1; J: TRBJ1-3; D: TRBD1; CDR3: CASSSGDRVNTIYF
V: TRBV7-2; J: TRBJ2-7; D: -; CDR3: CASSFSGTRRYEQYF
V: TRBV27; J: TRBJ2-1; D: TRBD2; CDR3: CASRLEPGLAGGYEQFF
V: TRBV5-6; J: TRBJ1-2; D: -; CDR3: CASSLGRRDGYTF
V: TRBV4-3; J: TRBJ2-5; D: TRBD2; CDR3: CASSQDLDRGGRETQYF
V: TRBV19; J: TRBJ2-2; D: TRBD2; CDR3: CASSIPRLAGGTGELFF